This TCR beta chain was documented in a study of T-cell reconstitution after alpha-beta-depleted transplantation in children. During its preparation, the TCRbeta library received unique molecular identifiers. TCRdb ran MiXCR on the PCR reads and lists one entry per CDR3 protein. The data show around 300,000 distinct CDR3 sequences, roughly 10% seen once. Per the germline V gene, CDR1 is LNHDA and CDR2 is SQIVND (reference sequence). Trimming pared 2 bases from V and 3 bases from J, leaving 8 bases between. This CDR3 contains 14 residues. Many counts were recorded for this clonotype. This clonotype was sampled from a male patient aged 2 to 10 who had a stem cell transplant for chronic granulomatous disease, so the T cells may come from the graft donor. Sequencing used peripheral blood, obtained 180 days after TCRalphabeta/CD19-depleted stem cell transplant. V and J are TRBV19 and TRBJ1-5; tentative D call: TRBD1 (6 bases). CDR3 in DNA: TGTGCCAGTAGTATACACAGGGCCAATCAGCCCCAGCATTTT. Amino acid sequence: CASSIHRANQPQHF.